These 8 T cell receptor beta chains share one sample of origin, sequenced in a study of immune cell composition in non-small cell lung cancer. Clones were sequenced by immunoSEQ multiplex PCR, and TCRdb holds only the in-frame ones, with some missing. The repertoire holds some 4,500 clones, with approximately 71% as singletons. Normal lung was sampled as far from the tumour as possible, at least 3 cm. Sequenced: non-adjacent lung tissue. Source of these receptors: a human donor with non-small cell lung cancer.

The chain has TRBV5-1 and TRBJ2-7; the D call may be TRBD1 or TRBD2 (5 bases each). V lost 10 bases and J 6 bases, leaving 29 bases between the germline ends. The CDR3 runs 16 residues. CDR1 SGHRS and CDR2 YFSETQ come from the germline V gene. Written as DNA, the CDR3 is TGCGCCTCACACTTGGGGAGTAGTAGGGGAAGGGGCGAGCAGTACTTC. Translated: CASHLGSSRGRGEQYF. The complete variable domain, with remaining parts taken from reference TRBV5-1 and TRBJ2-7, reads KAGVTQTPRYLIKTRGQQVTLSCSPISGHRSVSWYQQTPGQGLQFLFEYFSETQRNKGNFPGRFSGRQFSNSRSEMNVSTLELGDSALYLCASHLGSSRGRGEQYFGPGTRLTVT.

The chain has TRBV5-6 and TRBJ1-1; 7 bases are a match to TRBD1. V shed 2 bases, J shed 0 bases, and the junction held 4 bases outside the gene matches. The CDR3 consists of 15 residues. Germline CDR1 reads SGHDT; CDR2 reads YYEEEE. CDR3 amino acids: CASSFRDSLNTEAFF. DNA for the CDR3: TGTGCCAGCAGCTTCCGGGACAGCTTGAACACTGAAGCTTTCTTT. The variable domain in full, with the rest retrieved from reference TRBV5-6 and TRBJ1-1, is DAGVTQSPTHLIKTRGQQVTLRCSPKSGHDTVSWYQQALGQGPQFIFQYYEEEERQRGNFPDRFSGHQFPNYSSELNVNALLLGDSALYLCASSFRDSLNTEAFFGQGTRLTVV.

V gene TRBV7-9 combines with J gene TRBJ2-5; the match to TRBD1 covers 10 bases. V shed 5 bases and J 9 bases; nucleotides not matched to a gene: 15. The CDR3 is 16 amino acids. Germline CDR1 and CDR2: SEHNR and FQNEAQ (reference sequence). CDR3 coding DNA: TGTGCCAGCAGCGCCTGGACAGGGGGAGGTTTGTGGGCCCAGTACTTC. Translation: CASSAWTGGGLWAQYF.

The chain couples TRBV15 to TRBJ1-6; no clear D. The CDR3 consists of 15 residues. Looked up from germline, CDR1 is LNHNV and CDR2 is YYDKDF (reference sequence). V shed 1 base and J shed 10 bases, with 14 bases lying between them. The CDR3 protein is CATSRADFGVSPLHF. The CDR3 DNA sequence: TGTGCCACCAGCAGAGCAGATTTCGGGGTCTCACCCCTCCACTTT.

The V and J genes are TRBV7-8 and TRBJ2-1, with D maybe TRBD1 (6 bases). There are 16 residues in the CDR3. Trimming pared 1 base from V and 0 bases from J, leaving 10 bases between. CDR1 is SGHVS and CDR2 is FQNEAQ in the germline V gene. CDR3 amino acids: CASSLGRQDSYNEQFF. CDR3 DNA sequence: TGTGCCAGCAGCTTAGGGCGACAGGACTCCTACAATGAGCAGTTCTTC.

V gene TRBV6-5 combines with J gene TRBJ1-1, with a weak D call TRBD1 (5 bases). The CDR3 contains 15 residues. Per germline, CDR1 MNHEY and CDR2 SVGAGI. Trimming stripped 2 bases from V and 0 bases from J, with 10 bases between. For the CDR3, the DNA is TGTGCCAGCAGTTACGGGGGACCCCTGAACACTGAAGCTTTCTTT. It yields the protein CASSYGGPLNTEAFF.

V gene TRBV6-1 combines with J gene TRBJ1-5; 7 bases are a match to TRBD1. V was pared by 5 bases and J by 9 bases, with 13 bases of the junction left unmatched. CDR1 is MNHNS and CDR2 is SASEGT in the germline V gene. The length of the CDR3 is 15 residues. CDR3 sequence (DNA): TGTGCCAGCAGTAGGGACAGCTCACTTACCTCGCCCCAGCATTTT. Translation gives CASSRDSSLTSPQHF.

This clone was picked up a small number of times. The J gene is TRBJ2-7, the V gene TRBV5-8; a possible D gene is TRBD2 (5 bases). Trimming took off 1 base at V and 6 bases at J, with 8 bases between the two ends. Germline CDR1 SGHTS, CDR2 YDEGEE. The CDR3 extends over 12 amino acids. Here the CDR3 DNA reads TGTGCCAGCAGCTTGATTGAGGGCGAGCAGTACTTC. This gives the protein CASSLIEGEQYF.